A selection of T cell receptor beta chains follows, all from one sample in a study of blood T cell repertoires in COVID-19. Generated by immunoSEQ multiplex PCR, the TCRdb table keeps only in-frame clones and is missing some. The repertoire holds about 4,700 clones, with about 80% as singletons. The source material was peripheral blood. These receptors originate from a man between 70 and 80 years old with active COVID-19. The CDR3 runs from the conserved cysteine through the conserved F or W. Each record gives: V gene, CDR3 protein.

V: TRBV29-1; CDR3: CSVDRFPEAFF
V: TRBV5-1; CDR3: CASSSTGWNTEAFF
V: TRBV5-5; CDR3: CASSRGESGNTIYF
V: TRBV7-8; CDR3: CASSIRDRHNSPLHF
V: TRBV27; CDR3: CASSLGGQVTDTQYF
V: TRBV5-6; CDR3: CASSGSGTGVYQPQHF
V: TRBV6-2/TRBV6-3; CDR3: CASSYGVSGDTDTQYF
V: TRBV11-2; CDR3: CASSPRDEQFF
V: TRBV6-5; CDR3: CASSYTSGGTYYEQYF
V: TRBV5-1; CDR3: CASSPQTGGGFDSPLHF
V: TRBV6-2/TRBV6-3; CDR3: CASSYNRGRNSNQPQHF
V: TRBV28; CDR3: CASRPRYQRTSTDTQYF
V: TRBV6-6; CDR3: CATSTGGGNQPQHF
V: TRBV3-1/TRBV3-2; CDR3: CASSQHTGTGELFF